These T cell receptor beta chains were read from a single sample in a study of post-analysis software for immune sequencing data. TCRdb re-called the PCR reads through MiXCR, storing one row per CDR3 protein. Of under 650,000 distinct CDR3 sequences listed, 44% were seen once; the top ten hold about 1.5%. The specimen sequenced was blood. The receptors here all came from a girl aged 10-17 years with multiple sclerosis. Both conserved end residues are part of each CDR3. The D gene is left open where the match is weak. Size values are once, few and many counts, or a class for expanded clones, and some rows have none.

j_call | d_call | clone_size | v_call | cdr3_nt | cdr3_aa
TRBJ2-7 | TRBD2 | - | TRBV7-2 | TGTGCCAGCAGCTCCCCTAGCGGGGCAGACGAGCAGTACTTC | CASSSPSGADEQYF
TRBJ2-1 | TRBD2 | - | TRBV5-1 | TGCGCCAGCAGCTTAAGAGCGGGGGTTTACAATGAGCAGTTCTTC | CASSLRAGVYNEQFF
TRBJ1-4 | TRBD1 | - | TRBV4-1 | TGCGCCAGCAGCCATGGAGACAGGGTGGCTAATGAAAAACTGTTTTTT | CASSHGDRVANEKLFF
TRBJ2-1 | - | few | TRBV7-2 | TGTGCCAGCAGGTTAAACACAGGGAGCTCCTACAATGAGCAGTTCTTC | CASRLNTGSSYNEQFF
TRBJ1-2 | TRBD1 | - | TRBV20-1 | TGCAGTGCTTTCCTCCGGGACAGGGGTAACTATGGCTACACCTTC | CSAFLRDRGNYGYTF
TRBJ2-7 | - | few | TRBV12-3/TRBV12-4 | TGTGCCAGCGGGCCGGTACCCTACGAGCAGTACTTC | CASGPVPYEQYF
TRBJ2-7 | TRBD1 | - | TRBV4-2 | TGTGCCAGCAGCCAAAGCCCGATACCGACAGGGGTCAAGGTGGAACACCCCTACGAGCAGTACTTC | CASSQSPIPTGVKVEHPYEQYF
TRBJ2-3 | TRBD2 | - | TRBV12-3/TRBV12-4 | TGTGCCAGCAGTTTCCGGACCCCTCCATTACTAGCGGGAGGGCCCGATACGCAGTATTTT | CASSFRTPPLLAGGPDTQYF
TRBJ1-2 | - | - | TRBV6-1 | TGTGCCATTAAACAGGGAACCTACTATGGCTACACCTTC | CAIKQGTYYGYTF
TRBJ2-2 | - | - | TRBV6-2/TRBV6-3 | TGTGCCAGCAGTTCTCGCGGGACCGACACCGGGGAGCTGTTTTTT | CASSSRGTDTGELFF
TRBJ1-2 | - | once | TRBV20-1 | TGCAGTGCTCTTCCATCTTCTCTCTATGGCTACACCTTC | CSALPSSLYGYTF
TRBJ2-7 | - | - | TRBV6-5 | TGTGCCAGCAGTTACAAGGGCGGCTACGAGCAGTACTTC | CASSYKGGYEQYF
TRBJ2-7 | - | - | TRBV20-1 | TGCAGTGCTAGAGACTCCCTTTTGTTGAACGGGGAGCAGTACTTC | CSARDSLLLNGEQYF
TRBJ2-7 | TRBD2 | few | TRBV6-1 | TGTGCCAGCAGTGAGCTGGTTGGGGCTAGCGGGGGGGCAACCTACGAGCAGTACTTC | CASSELVGASGGATYEQYF
TRBJ2-1 | - | - | TRBV7-9 | TGTGCCAGCAGCTTGGAACGGGGCTTCAATGAGCAGTTCTTC | CASSLERGFNEQFF
TRBJ1-2 | - | - | TRBV12-3/TRBV12-4 | TGTGCCAGCCTCACTCGGGGACTCATAGCTAACTATGGCTACACCTTC | CASLTRGLIANYGYTF
TRBJ2-4 | - | few | TRBV12-3/TRBV12-4 | TGTGCCAGCAGTTCCCTGGGGGACATTCAGTACTTC | CASSSLGDIQYF
TRBJ2-7 | TRBD2 | - | TRBV6-6 | TGTGCCAGCAGTTACGGCGGGAGGACGAATGGGGAGCAGTACTTC | CASSYGGRTNGEQYF
TRBJ2-7 | TRBD2 | - | TRBV20-1 | TGCAGTGCCCAATCCTCTAGCGGTTCTTCCTACGAGCAGTACTTC | CSAQSSSGSSYEQYF
TRBJ2-5 | - | few | TRBV7-2 | TGTGCCAGCAGCCCAAATCCCCAAACCCAAGAGACCCAGTACTTC | CASSPNPQTQETQYF
TRBJ1-2 | - | once | TRBV2 | TGTGCCATCTTTAGAACTAACTATGGCTACACCTTC | CAIFRTNYGYTF
TRBJ1-1 | - | - | TRBV4-1 | TGCGCCAGCAGCCCCCTCCCCCGACCAGGGGACACTGAAGCTTTCTTT | CASSPLPRPGDTEAFF
TRBJ1-2 | TRBD1 | - | TRBV12-3/TRBV12-4 | TGTGCCAGCAGATTAACGGGACAGGGGGCGCGAGGCTACACCTTC | CASRLTGQGARGYTF
TRBJ2-1 | - | - | TRBV7-9 | TGTGCCAGCAGCTTCCTAGGACCGTCCTTGGGGGAGCAGTTCTTC | CASSFLGPSLGEQFF
TRBJ2-4 | - | - | TRBV10-3 | TGTGCCATCAGTGAGTCGGCAGGGGGGACCCAAAACATTCAGTACTTC | CAISESAGGTQNIQYF
TRBJ2-2 | TRBD1 | - | TRBV7-2 | TGTGCCAGCAGCTTAGACACAGGGGCGGCCGGGGAGCTGTTTTTT | CASSLDTGAAGELFF
TRBJ2-1 | TRBD2 | once | TRBV10-3 | TGTGCCATCAGACGACTAGCGGGAGCTGAGCAGTTCTTC | CAIRRLAGAEQFF
TRBJ2-1 | TRBD2 | few | TRBV4-1 | TGCGCCAGCAGCCTAACTAGCGGGGAGTACAATGAGCAGTTCTTC | CASSLTSGEYNEQFF
TRBJ2-3 | - | many | TRBV24-1 | TGTGCCACCAGTTTCTCCACCGGCGCCACAGATACGCAGTATTTT | CATSFSTGATDTQYF
TRBJ2-7 | - | few | TRBV12-3/TRBV12-4 | TGTGCCAGCAGCTTAAGCATATTTGGTGGTTACGAGCAGTACTTC | CASSLSIFGGYEQYF
TRBJ2-1 | TRBD1 | - | TRBV10-3 | TGTGCCATCAGGGGGGACAGGGTCAGCAATGAGCAGTTCTTC | CAIRGDRVSNEQFF
TRBJ2-5 | - | - | TRBV29-1 | TGCAGCGCTGATGGGTCTAACCAAGAGACCCAGTACTTC | CSADGSNQETQYF
TRBJ2-3 | - | few | TRBV5-5 | TGTGCCAGCAGCGCGACTAAGAACAGAGATACGCAGTATTTT | CASSATKNRDTQYF
TRBJ2-1 | - | - | TRBV7-9 | TGTGCCAGCAGCCCGACGACTACCTTTAATGAGCAGTTCTTC | CASSPTTTFNEQFF
TRBJ1-2 | - | - | TRBV4-1 | TGCGCCAGCAGCCAATTGGTAGCACCGGACTATGGCCACACCTTC | CASSQLVAPDYGHTF
TRBJ2-1 | - | - | TRBV5-1 | TGCGCCAGCAGCAGCGGGTATAACAATGAGCAGTTCTTC | CASSSGYNNEQFF
TRBJ1-5 | - | - | TRBV12-3/TRBV12-4 | TGTGCCAGCAGTCTCAGCGTCAGCAATCAGCCCCAGCATTTT | CASSLSVSNQPQHF
TRBJ2-7 | - | - | TRBV5-1 | TGCGCCAGCAGCACCCACTCGGGCTCCGAGCAGTACTTC | CASSTHSGSEQYF
TRBJ2-6 | - | - | TRBV29-1 | TGCAGCGTTGAAGGCGGGGAACACGCCAACGTCCTGACTTTC | CSVEGGEHANVLTF
TRBJ2-5 | TRBD2 | few | TRBV10-3 | TGTGCCACGCAAGCTAGCGGGGGGATCCAAGAGACCCAGTACTTC | CATQASGGIQETQYF
TRBJ1-1 | - | - | TRBV29-1 | TGCAGCCGTCCAGAGAACACTGAAGCTTTCTTT | CSRPENTEAFF
TRBJ1-4 | TRBD1 | - | TRBV27 | TGTGCCAGCAGTTCCCTCGGACAGGGGGCACCAACTAATGAAAAACTGTTTTTT | CASSSLGQGAPTNEKLFF
TRBJ1-6 | - | - | TRBV6-1 | TGTGCCAGCAGGACCCTGAGACTCGACAGATATAATTCACCCCTCCACTTT | CASRTLRLDRYNSPLHF
TRBJ1-1 | - | - | TRBV7-6 | TGTGCCAGCAGCTTAAACCCTACAGGATACACTGAAGCTTTCTTT | CASSLNPTGYTEAFF
TRBJ1-5 | - | - | TRBV3-1 | TGTGCCAGCAGCCAAGGGGATGGACGCAATCAGCCCCAGCATTTT | CASSQGDGRNQPQHF
TRBJ1-2 | TRBD1 | few | TRBV12-3/TRBV12-4 | TGTGCCAGCAGTTTGGGGACAGGGGGTGGCTACACCTTC | CASSLGTGGGYTF
TRBJ2-3 | - | - | TRBV5-1 | TGCGCCAGCAGCTTGGGCCTCCCCAACACAGATACGCAGTATTTT | CASSLGLPNTDTQYF
TRBJ1-2 | - | - | TRBV30 | TGTGCCAAGGGAGGGGGATCGTATGGCTACACCTTC | CAKGGGSYGYTF
TRBJ2-5 | TRBD2 | few | TRBV12-3/TRBV12-4 | TGTGCCAGCAGCGCCAGCGGGGGGGCCTTAGAGACCCAGTACTTC | CASSASGGALETQYF
TRBJ2-1 | TRBD2 | - | TRBV5-1 | TGCGCCAGCAGCTTGGGGATAACGAGCGGGGCCCGCAATGAGCAGTTCTTC | CASSLGITSGARNEQFF
TRBJ2-7 | - | - | TRBV21-1 | TGTGCCAGCATCGAAACTAGCAGCTACGAGCAGTACTTC | CASIETSSYEQYF
TRBJ2-5 | - | - | TRBV7-2 | TGTGCCAGCAGCTTTGGCGGGATACAAGAGACCCAGTACTTC | CASSFGGIQETQYF
TRBJ2-7 | - | few | TRBV29-1 | TGCAGCGTTGGGCCCAGGGGACAGCAGTACTTC | CSVGPRGQQYF
TRBJ2-7 | TRBD1 | - | TRBV4-1 | TGCGCCAGCAGCCAAGACAGGGGGCGAGCCGAGCAGTACTTC | CASSQDRGRAEQYF
TRBJ1-2 | - | few | TRBV10-2 | TGCGCCAGCAGGGGTACGGACGGCTATGGCTACACCTTC | CASRGTDGYGYTF
TRBJ2-6 | - | - | TRBV7-6 | TGTGCCAGCAGTGAAGGGCCCGGCGGGGCCAACGTCCTGACTTTC | CASSEGPGGANVLTF